The 24 T cell receptor beta chains below all came from one sample that was sequenced in a study of blood T cell repertoires in COVID-19. Repertoires were generated with immunoSEQ multiplex PCR, while TCRdb's copy carries only in-frame clones and drops some. The profile shows around 200,000 clones, more than 80% of them singletons. Sequenced material: PBMCs or T cells enriched from blood (not recorded which). The source of these receptors is a man aged 40-49 years who had recovered from COVID-19.

The J gene is TRBJ2-7, the V gene TRBV3-1 (or the pseudogene TRBV3-2); D possibly corresponds to TRBD1 (6 bases). Germline V CDR1 and CDR2: LGHDT, YNNKEL (reference sequence). This CDR3 has 14 amino acids. Trimming stripped 3 bases from V and 5 bases from J, with 14 bases between. This chain's CDR3 is CASSHLQGFDEQYF. CDR3 coding DNA: TGTGCCAGCAGCCATCTACAGGGATTTGACGAGCAGTACTTC.

The chain joins TRBV23-1 to TRBJ2-3; 10 nucleotides agree with TRBD1. TRBV23-1 is an ORF, with its function uncertain. The V gene end was trimmed by 6 bases and the J gene end by 8 bases; junction bases not matched to a gene: 11. The CDR3 length is 15 residues. The CDR3 protein is CASRNTGTGVGTQYF. The CDR3 bases are TGCGCCAGCAGAAACACCGGGACAGGGGTGGGTACGCAGTATTTT.

This clone was counted a few times. The V gene is TRBV10-3, the J gene TRBJ2-1; the match to TRBD2 covers 11 bases. This CDR3 is built from 14 residues. J lost 9 bases, V lost 4 bases, and 5 bases had no gene match. Per germline, CDR1 ENHRY and CDR2 SYGVKD. The CDR3 reads CAISGSGLAAEQFF. The CDR3 DNA reads as TGTGCCATCAGTGGATCGGGACTAGCGGCTGAGCAGTTCTTC.

This chain joins TRBV28 and TRBJ2-7, with D possibly being TRBD2 (5 bases). This CDR3 region has 11 residues. The germline V gene has CDR1 MDHEN and CDR2 SYDVKM. V was cut by 2 bases and J by 6 bases, with 5 bases left in between. The DNA for the CDR3 is TGTGCCAGCAGTTTACGGGGCGAGCAGTACTTC. This encodes CASSLRGEQYF.

J is TRBJ1-4 and V is TRBV18; D unclear. The V gene lost 5 bases and the J gene lost 6 bases, with 7 bases spanning the gap. CDR1 and CDR2 (germline): KGHSH, LQKENI. This CDR3 spans 12 amino acids. In DNA, the CDR3 is TGTGCCAGCTCAACTGAGGATGAAAAACTGTTTTTT. Its protein product is CASSTEDEKLFF.

The rearrangement joins TRBV19 to TRBJ1-6; D gene uncertain. V lost 2 bases and J 10 bases, leaving 15 bases between the germline ends. Germline assignment: CDR1 LNHDA and CDR2 SQIVND (reference sequence). There are 15 residues in the CDR3. CDR3 residues: CASSIWGETLSPLHF. CDR3 bases: TGTGCCAGTAGTATATGGGGAGAGACTTTATCACCCCTCCACTTT.

The sample holds many counts of this clone. CDR3 loop: CARSLACVLGLAERRDQETQYF. CDR3 coding DNA: TGTGCCAGAAGCTTGGCGTGTGTCCTCGGACTAGCGGAAAGAAGGGACCAAGAGACCCAGTACTTC. The chain joins TRBV5-3 to TRBJ2-5; 10 bases are shared with TRBD2. TRBV5-3 is reported as an ORF; its role is uncertain. Trimming cost V 0 bases and J 0 bases; bases outside gene matches: 20. The CDR3 sequence is 22 residues long.

The chain carries TRBV7-9 and TRBJ2-1, with D perhaps TRBD2 (6 bases). Germline assignment: CDR1 SEHNR and CDR2 FQNEAQ (reference sequence). The V gene lost 4 bases and the J gene lost 0 bases, with 10 bases spanning the gap. This CDR3 contains 15 residues. CDR3 in DNA: TGTGCCAGCAGCTACCGGGGGAGCTCCTACAATGAGCAGTTCTTC. The encoded protein is CASSYRGSSYNEQFF.

This chain links TRBV4-1 with TRBJ1-3; possibly TRBD1 for D (5 bases). V shed 3 bases and J shed 2 bases, with 14 bases lying between them. Germline V CDR1 and CDR2: MGHRA, YSYEKL. CDR3 length: 16 residues. Here the CDR3 reads CASSHPDSGPGNTIYF. In DNA, the CDR3 is TGCGCCAGCAGCCACCCCGACAGTGGCCCTGGAAACACCATATATTTT.

This chain joins TRBV5-8 and TRBJ1-5; TRBD1 agrees at 8 bases. CDR3 length: 16 residues. V lost 0 bases and J lost 4; bases outside the gene matches: 6. CDR1 and CDR2 from the germline V gene are SGHTS and YDEGEE. The CDR3 DNA follows: TGTGCCAGCAGCTTGGTACAGGGGGTACGGAATCAGCCCCAGCATTTT. This gives the protein CASSLVQGVRNQPQHF.

J is TRBJ2-7 and V is TRBV10-3, with 9 bases matching TRBD1. Germline V gives CDR1 ENHRY, CDR2 SYGVKD. J lost 4 bases, V lost 4 bases, and 11 bases had no gene match. The CDR3 has 16 amino acids. CDR3 in DNA: TGTGCCATCAGTGGGACCCGGGACAGGGTGAAGTACGAGCAGTACTTC. It translates to CAISGTRDRVKYEQYF.

The chain employs TRBV29-1 and TRBJ1-3; no definite D call. CDR1 is SQVTM, CDR2 ANQGSEA, per germline. Between the trimmed V and J ends, which lost 0 bases and 0 bases, there was a span of 21 bases. CDR3 length: 19 amino acids. CDR3 bases: TGCAGCGTTGAAGAGGTGAGACTGGAGGGCCTCAGCTCTGGAAACACCATATATTTT. Translation: CSVEEVRLEGLSSGNTIYF.

V usage is TRBV7-9 and J usage is TRBJ2-2; maybe TRBD2 (5 bases). The CDR3 contains 13 residues. The ends were cut back, 4 bases at V and 6 bases at J, with 9 bases in the middle. Germline V lookup: CDR1 SEHNR, CDR2 FQNEAQ (reference sequence). This CDR3 reads CASSSLGAGELFF. As DNA, the CDR3 is TGTGCCAGCAGCTCCCTCGGGGCCGGGGAGCTGTTTTTT. Filled out from reference TRBV7-9 and TRBJ2-2, the complete variable domain reads DTGVSQNPRHKITKRGQNVTFRCDPISEHNRLYWYRQTLGQGPEFLTYFQNEAQLEKSRLLSDRFSAERPKGSFSTLEIQRTEQGDSAMYLCASSSLGAGELFFGEGSRLTVL.

The chain links TRBV4-2 to TRBJ1-1; TRBD1 matches 8 bases. CDR3 length: 14 residues. Trimming took 4 bases from V and 6 from J; bases not matched to a gene: 7. The germline gives CDR1 LGHNA, CDR2 YNFKEQ. Here the CDR3 DNA reads TGTGCCAGCAGCCGCGGACAGGGAGATGCTGAAGCTTTCTTT. It yields the protein CASSRGQGDAEAFF.

The rearrangement links TRBV19 to TRBJ1-2, with TRBD1 identical over 7 bases. The CDR3 spans 16 residues. Germline V gene data show CDR1 as LNHDA and CDR2 as SQIVND (reference sequence). The J segment lost 2 bases and the V segment lost 10 bases, leaving 16 bases of the junction unmatched. The CDR3 DNA reads TGTGCCACGTCCCCATCGACAGGGAGGAAGAACTATGGCTACACCTTC. Translation gives CATSPSTGRKNYGYTF.

CDR3 nucleotides: TGCGCCAGCAGCTACGCGGACAGGAAGGGTGGCTACACCTTC. Protein product: CASSYADRKGGYTF. The gene calls are TRBV5-1 and TRBJ1-2, with TRBD1 identical over 7 bases. V shed 3 bases and J 7 bases; nucleotides not matched to a gene: 9. This CDR3 contains 14 residues. Per germline, CDR1 SGHRS and CDR2 YFSETQ.

The chain joins TRBV6-6 to TRBJ2-6, with a weak D call TRBD1 (6 bases). V lost 5 bases to trimming and J lost 0 bases, with 14 bases between them. Germline CDR1 is MNHNY and CDR2 is SVGAGI (reference sequence). This CDR3 has 17 amino acids. The CDR3 nucleotides are TGTGCCAGCAGTCCAGACAGGAGTAGCTCTGGGGCCAACGTCCTGACTTTC. Its translation: CASSPDRSSSGANVLTF.

The chain has TRBV29-1 and TRBJ1-3, with unresolved D. The CDR3 sequence is 11 residues long. V dropped 6 bases and J dropped 4 bases, with 7 bases sitting between them. CDR1 and CDR2 (germline): SQVTM, ANQGSEA. The CDR3 bases are TGCAGCGTAAAACAGGGAAACACCATATATTTT. Residues: CSVKQGNTIYF. Full variable domain (missing parts from reference TRBV29-1 and TRBJ1-3): SAVISQKPSRDICQRGTSLTIQCQVDSQVTMMFWYRQQPGQSLTLIATANQGSEATYESGFVIDKFPISRPNLTFSTLTVSNMSPEDSSIYLCSVKQGNTIYFGEGSWLTVV.

In regard to this clone: Sequence at one end of the junction differs from germline and may be a read error. J is TRBJ2-7 and V is TRBV30, with D maybe TRBD1 (6 bases). This CDR3 region has 13 residues. The germline V gene has CDR1 GTSNPN and CDR2 SVGIG (reference sequence). CDR3 nucleotide sequence: TGTGCCTGGACCGCACAGGGATGGGGTAGCCAACACTTC. Encoded protein: CAWTAQGWGSQHF. Filled out from reference TRBV30 and TRBJ2-7, the complete variable domain reads SQTIHQWPATLVQPVGSPLSLECTVEGTSNPNLYWYRQAAGRGLQLLFYSVGIGQISSEVPQNLSASRPQDRQFILSSKKLLLSDSGFYLCAWTAQGWGSQHFGPGTRLTVT.

The chain links TRBV24-1 to TRBJ2-5; D is possibly TRBD2 (5 bases). V gave up 4 bases and J gave up 7 bases, with 9 bases separating them. Germline V CDR1 and CDR2: KGHDR, SFDVKD. This CDR3 is built from 12 residues. CDR3 DNA: TGTGCCACCAGTGACCAACTAGGGACCCAGTACTTC. Translating gives CATSDQLGTQYF.

This chain joins TRBV10-3 and TRBJ1-1, with D unclear. Germline V gene sequence: CDR1 ENHRY, CDR2 SYGVKD. This CDR3 contains 14 residues. Trimming removed 4 bases at V and 0 bases at J, with 9 bases between. CDR3 nucleotide sequence: TGTGCCATCAGTGCCCTTCTTATGAACACTGAAGCTTTCTTT. Translation gives CAISALLMNTEAFF.

The V call is TRBV11-2, the J call TRBJ2-2; 8 bases are a match to TRBD1. Trimming cost V 2 bases and J 5 bases; bases outside gene matches: 7. Germline CDR1 SGHAT, CDR2 FQNNGV. This CDR3 region has 16 residues. The CDR3 here is CASSLRRQGWTGELFF. The CDR3 nucleotides are TGTGCCAGCAGCTTACGCCGACAGGGGTGGACCGGGGAGCTGTTTTTT.

The CDR3 bases are TGCGCCAGCAGCTTGGAATTGGGACAGGCCTACGAGCAGTACTTC. Amino acids: CASSLELGQAYEQYF. This chain joins TRBV5-1 and TRBJ2-7, with 8 nucleotides matching TRBD1. Germline V gene lookup returns CDR1 SGHRS and CDR2 YFSETQ. The CDR3 has 15 residues. V shed 0 bases and J 2 bases; nucleotides not matched to a gene: 4.

This chain uses TRBV12-5 with TRBJ2-7, with D maybe TRBD1 (5 bases). The CDR3 length is 13 residues. V gave up 5 bases and J gave up 6 bases, with 14 bases separating them. The germline V gene encodes CDR1 LGHNT and CDR2 FRNRAP. The CDR3: CASGPVGAGEQYF. CDR3 DNA: TGTGCTAGTGGTCCGGTAGGGGCAGGCGAGCAGTACTTC.